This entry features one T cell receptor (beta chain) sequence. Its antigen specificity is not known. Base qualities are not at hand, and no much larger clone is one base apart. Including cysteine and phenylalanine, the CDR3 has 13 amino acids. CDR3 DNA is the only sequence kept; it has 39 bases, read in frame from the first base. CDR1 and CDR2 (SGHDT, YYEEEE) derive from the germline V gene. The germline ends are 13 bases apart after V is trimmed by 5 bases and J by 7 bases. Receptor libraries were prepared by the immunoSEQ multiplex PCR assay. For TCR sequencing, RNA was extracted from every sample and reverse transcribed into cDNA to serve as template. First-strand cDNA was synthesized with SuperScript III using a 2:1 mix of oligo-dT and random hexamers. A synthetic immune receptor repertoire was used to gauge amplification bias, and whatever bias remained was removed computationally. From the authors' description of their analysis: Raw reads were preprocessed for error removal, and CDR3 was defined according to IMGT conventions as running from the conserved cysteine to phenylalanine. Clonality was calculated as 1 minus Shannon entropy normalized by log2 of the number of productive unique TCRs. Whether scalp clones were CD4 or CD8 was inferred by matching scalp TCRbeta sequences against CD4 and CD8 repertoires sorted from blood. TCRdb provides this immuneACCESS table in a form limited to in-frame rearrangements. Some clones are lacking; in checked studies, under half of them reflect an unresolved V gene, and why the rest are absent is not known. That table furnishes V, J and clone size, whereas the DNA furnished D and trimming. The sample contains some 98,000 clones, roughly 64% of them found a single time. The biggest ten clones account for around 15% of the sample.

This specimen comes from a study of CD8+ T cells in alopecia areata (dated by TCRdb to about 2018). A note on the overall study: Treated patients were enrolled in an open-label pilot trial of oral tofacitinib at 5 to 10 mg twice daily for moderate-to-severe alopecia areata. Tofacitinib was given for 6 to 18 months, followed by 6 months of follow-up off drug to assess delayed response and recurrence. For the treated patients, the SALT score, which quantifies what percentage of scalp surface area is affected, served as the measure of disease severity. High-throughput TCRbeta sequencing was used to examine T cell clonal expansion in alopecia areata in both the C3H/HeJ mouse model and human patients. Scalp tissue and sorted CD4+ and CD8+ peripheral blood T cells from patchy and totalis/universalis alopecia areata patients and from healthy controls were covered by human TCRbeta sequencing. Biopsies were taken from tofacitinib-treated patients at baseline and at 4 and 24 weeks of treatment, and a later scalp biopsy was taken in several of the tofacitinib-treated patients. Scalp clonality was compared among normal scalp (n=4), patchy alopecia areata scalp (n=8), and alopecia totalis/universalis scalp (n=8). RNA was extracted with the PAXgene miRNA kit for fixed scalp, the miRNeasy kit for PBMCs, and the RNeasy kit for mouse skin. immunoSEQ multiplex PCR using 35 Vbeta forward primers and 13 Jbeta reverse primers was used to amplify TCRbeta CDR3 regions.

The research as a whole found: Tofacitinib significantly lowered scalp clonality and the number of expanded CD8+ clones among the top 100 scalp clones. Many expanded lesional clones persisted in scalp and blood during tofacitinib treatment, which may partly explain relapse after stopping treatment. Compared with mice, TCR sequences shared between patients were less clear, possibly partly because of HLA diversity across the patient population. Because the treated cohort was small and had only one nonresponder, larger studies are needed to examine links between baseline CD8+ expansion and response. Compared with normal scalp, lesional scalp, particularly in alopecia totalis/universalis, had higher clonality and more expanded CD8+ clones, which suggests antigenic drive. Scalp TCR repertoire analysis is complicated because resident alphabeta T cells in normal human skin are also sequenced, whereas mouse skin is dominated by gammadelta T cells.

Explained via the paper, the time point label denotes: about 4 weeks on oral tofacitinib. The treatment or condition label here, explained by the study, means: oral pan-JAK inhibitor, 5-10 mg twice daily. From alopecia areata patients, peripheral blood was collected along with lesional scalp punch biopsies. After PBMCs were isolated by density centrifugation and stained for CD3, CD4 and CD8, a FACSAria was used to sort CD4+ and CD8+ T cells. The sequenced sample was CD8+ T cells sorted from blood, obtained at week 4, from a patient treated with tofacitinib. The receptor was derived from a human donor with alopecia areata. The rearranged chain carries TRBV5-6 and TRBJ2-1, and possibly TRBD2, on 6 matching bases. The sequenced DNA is TGTGCCAGCAGATCGGTAGGAGGGAATGAGCAGTTCTTC. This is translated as CASRSVGGNEQFF.